The rows below give T cell receptor beta chains drawn from one sample of a study of breast tumors, draining lymph nodes, adjacent tissues. TCRdb processed the multiplex PCR reads anew with MiXCR; each CDR3 protein has one entry. The sample has 120,000 to 150,000 distinct CDR3 sequences; 32% are singletons. The sample was axillary lymph node tissue. The source of these receptors is a female donor with breast cancer. Some clones in this sample may be carry-over from other donors' samples. CDR3s include the opening cysteine and the closing phenylalanine or tryptophan.

CDR3 protein	V gene
CSARKGRDRGPYEQYF	TRBV20-1
CASSLAASGGPPNRDTQYF	TRBV5-1
CASSYTGNYGYTF	TRBV6-2/TRBV6-3
CASSLEAREGYTF	TRBV5-1
CASSLRDGYSNQPQHF	TRBV28
CATSAGQDSNYGYTF	TRBV24-1
CARDRFNEQFF	TRBV2
CASSVGQPPNDATNEKLFF	TRBV9
CASSPRGDTIYF	TRBV3-1
CASSMEDRDLQETQYF	TRBV19
CASSPIQGTSPLHF	TRBV18
CASRRDVRGSGYTF	TRBV12-3/TRBV12-4
CASSFGGGPGETQYF	TRBV7-3
CASSPGQGNTDTQYF	TRBV5-1
CSARHDANTGELFF	TRBV20-1
CASSLQGESGNTIYF	TRBV6-5
CASSRRFPPRFAGGNEQFF	TRBV6-4
CASSSSSGGAGETQYF	TRBV5-6
CASSLGVLAGKDTEYF	TRBV7-8
CASSGGGGKVGTNEKLFF	TRBV5-6
CASSQRSTGSSYEQYF	TRBV3-1
CASSFGTGVTGELFF	TRBV5-4